The 22 T cell receptor beta chains listed next were all sequenced from one sample in a study of radiotherapy plus CTLA-4 blockade in lung cancer. Sequencing used immunoSEQ multiplex PCR; TCRdb keeps in-frame clones, though not all of them. Of about 49,000 clones in the sample, nearly 90% were seen once. Source: peripheral blood, taken from a patient treated with radiotherapy plus ipilimumab. All receptors come from a human donor with non-small cell lung cancer whose response to radiotherapy plus ipilimumab could not be evaluated.

This chain links TRBV19 with TRBJ2-1; 10 bases align to TRBD2. The CDR3 loop spans 15 amino acids. Trimming at V came to 9 bases and at J to 1 base, leaving 6 bases not matched to a gene. CDR1 is LNHDA, CDR2 SQIVND, per germline (reference sequence). CDR3 sequence (DNA): TGTGCCAGCCGGACACTAGCGGGATCCTACAATGAGCAGTTCTTC. Protein sequence: CASRTLAGSYNEQFF.

The chain recombines TRBV5-1 with TRBJ2-5; no clear D. The V end was cut by 0 bases, the J end by 4 bases, with 13 bases between. From germline, CDR1 is SGHRS and CDR2 YFSETQ. This CDR3 has 15 amino acids. The CDR3 region has the DNA TGCGCCAGCAGCTTGGGGCATTCATCTGGAGAGACCCAGTACTTC. It specifies CASSLGHSSGETQYF.

The chain is built from TRBV10-3 and TRBJ2-6; D may be TRBD1 (6 bases). The CDR3 runs 17 residues. Trimming stripped 9 bases from V and 0 bases from J, with 18 bases between. CDR1 is ENHRY, CDR2 SYGVKD, per germline. CDR3 nucleotide sequence: TGTGCCATTAGAAGACAGGACCAAGGCTCTGGGGCCAACGTCCTGACTTTC. Its translation: CAIRRQDQGSGANVLTF.

V and J are TRBV9 and TRBJ1-2; D is uncertain. Germline V gene lookup returns CDR1 SGDLS and CDR2 YYNGEE. The CDR3 length is 14 residues. V lost 6 bases to trimming and J lost 8 bases, with 20 bases between them. CDR3 sequence reads: CASKPDGEPGGYTF. DNA of the CDR3: TGTGCCAGCAAACCGGACGGGGAACCGGGGGGCTACACCTTC.

The J gene is TRBJ2-7, the V gene TRBV6-5, with TRBD1 identical over 7 bases. Per the germline V gene, CDR1 is MNHEY and CDR2 is SVGAGI. CDR3 length equals 15 residues. V lost 5 bases to trimming and J lost 4 bases; unmatched junction nucleotides: 11. This CDR3 is CASSRPGQQTYEQYF. The CDR3 nucleotides are TGTGCCAGCAGTAGGCCGGGACAGCAAACTTACGAGCAGTACTTC.

The CDR3 DNA is TGTGCCAGCAGCTTAGGACCCGGGACTGGATCCCAGGAGCAGTACTTC. Its protein product is CASSLGPGTGSQEQYF. The rearrangement uses TRBV7-2 and TRBJ2-7; D may be TRBD2 (6 bases). CDR1 and CDR2 (germline): SGHTA, FQGNSA. Trimming removed 1 base at V and 7 bases at J, with 20 bases between. The CDR3 is made up of 16 amino acids.

A few counts support this clone. V gene TRBV6-5 combines with J gene TRBJ2-5, with D perhaps matching TRBD2 (7 bases). V shed 5 bases and J shed 5 bases, with 18 bases lying between them. The CDR3 loop spans 15 amino acids. Germline V gene sequence: CDR1 MNHEY, CDR2 SVGAGI. The CDR3 nucleotides read TGTGCCAGCAGTAAGGGCGGAGGGGGGGGTGAGACCCAGTACTTC. It is translated as CASSKGGGGGETQYF.

The rearrangement links TRBV30 to TRBJ2-7; D is uncertain. The CDR3 extends over 15 amino acids. Germline CDR1 and CDR2: GTSNPN and SVGIG (reference sequence). V was cut by 0 bases and J by 4 bases, with 16 bases left in between. The CDR3 sequence: CAWSVPKRARYEQYF. CDR3 sequence (DNA): TGTGCCTGGAGTGTACCTAAGCGCGCGAGATACGAGCAGTACTTC. Variable domain in full (rest from reference TRBV30 and TRBJ2-7): SQTIHQWPATLVQPVGSPLSLECTVEGTSNPNLYWYRQAAGRGLQLLFYSVGIGQISSEVPQNLSASRPQDRQFILSSKKLLLSDSGFYLCAWSVPKRARYEQYFGPGTRLTVT.

The rearrangement uses TRBV10-2 and TRBJ1-2; TRBD1 agrees at 7 bases. There are 13 residues in the CDR3. V was pared by 2 bases and J by 13 bases, with 10 bases of the junction left unmatched. The germline CDR1 and CDR2 sequences are WSHSY and SAAADI. This CDR3 reads CASSETGQARFTF. CDR3 sequence (DNA): TGCGCCAGCAGTGAGACCGGACAGGCTAGGTTCACCTTC.

V is TRBV7-8 and J is TRBJ2-1, with TRBD1 matching 10 bases. Germline trimming cut 1 base from V and 12 bases from J; bases unmatched to any gene: 6. This CDR3 comprises 14 residues. Germline lookup yields CDR1 SGHVS and CDR2 FQNEAQ. CDR3 in DNA: TGTGCCAGCAGCTTAGATCGGAGGGACAGGGGGCAGTTCTTC. It translates to CASSLDRRDRGQFF.

J is TRBJ2-7 and V is TRBV25-1; 9 bases are a match to TRBD2. CDR3 length equals 15 residues. Germline V lookup: CDR1 MGHDK, CDR2 SYGVNS. V was pared by 4 bases and J by 3 bases, with 7 bases of the junction left unmatched. The CDR3 sequence: CASSVAGGGDYEQYF. As DNA, the CDR3 is TGTGCCAGCAGTGTCGCGGGCGGGGGGGACTACGAGCAGTACTTC.

V and J are TRBV19 and TRBJ1-6, with D hard to call. V was shortened by 0 bases and J by 7 bases, with 16 bases between the two germline ends. Germline V gene sequence: CDR1 LNHDA, CDR2 SQIVND (reference sequence). This CDR3 has 17 residues. Here the CDR3 DNA reads TGTGCCAGTAGTATAGATCTATTGGGGAGGAGAAATTCACCCCTCCACTTT. Translating it yields CASSIDLLGRRNSPLHF. Full variable domain (missing parts from reference TRBV19 and TRBJ1-6): DGGITQSPKYLFRKEGQNVTLSCEQNLNHDAMYWYRQDPGQGLRLIYYSQIVNDFQKGDIAEGYSVSREKKESFPLTVTSAQKNPTAFYLCASSIDLLGRRNSPLHFGNGTRLTVT.

In its sample, this clone was seen once. This rearrangement joins TRBV28 to TRBJ2-5; no firm D call. TRBJ2-7 explains the end of the DNA better; the J call may be wrong. CDR3 size: 11 residues. CDR1 is MDHEN and CDR2 is SYDVKM in the germline V gene. This CDR3 is CASSVKFEQYF. The CDR3 DNA sequence: TGTGCCAGCAGTGTAAAGTTCGAGCAGTACTTC.

The chain is built from TRBV2 and TRBJ2-7; 8 bases align to TRBD2. The CDR3 has 12 residues. Germline V gene lookup returns CDR1 SNHLY and CDR2 FYNNEI. Unmatched junction bases numbered 3, after V lost 4 bases and J lost 7 bases. CDR3 nucleotides: TGTGCCAGCAGTGTTGGCGGGGGGGAGCAGTACTTC. Amino acid sequence: CASSVGGGEQYF.

This clone came up once. The chain recombines TRBV5-5 with TRBJ1-5, with D maybe TRBD1 (5 bases). Trimming stripped 0 bases from V and 7 bases from J, with 11 bases between. CDR1 is SGHKS and CDR2 is YYEKEE in the germline V gene (reference sequence). The CDR3 is 14 amino acids. In DNA, the CDR3 is TGTGCCAGCAGCTTGGGGGACTACGGACAGCCCCAGCATTTT. Translating it yields CASSLGDYGQPQHF.

The genes are TRBV9 and TRBJ2-5, with D hard to call. The V gene lost 0 bases and the J gene lost 2 bases, with 8 bases spanning the gap. CDR1 is SGDLS, CDR2 YYNGEE, per germline. The CDR3 covers 14 residues. The CDR3 protein is CASSVGSGQETQYF. DNA of the CDR3: TGTGCCAGCAGCGTAGGTTCAGGACAAGAGACCCAGTACTTC.

The chain carries TRBV7-2 and TRBJ2-4; maybe TRBD1 (6 bases). V dropped 1 base and J dropped 6 bases, with 19 bases sitting between them. The CDR3 has 17 amino acids. Germline CDR1 is SGHTA and CDR2 is FQGNSA. The CDR3 spells CASSLVVGQSGGNIQYF. DNA of the CDR3: TGTGCCAGCAGCTTAGTCGTCGGACAGTCGGGTGGAAACATTCAGTACTTC.

This chain joins TRBV7-8 and TRBJ1-6, with D perhaps matching TRBD1 (6 bases). Germline loops: CDR1 SGHVS, CDR2 FQNEAQ. The V and J ends lost 5 bases and 7 bases respectively, with 15 bases between them. The CDR3 has 15 residues. CDR3 sequence reads: CASSRSGTLNSPLHF. In DNA, the CDR3 is TGTGCCAGCAGCCGCTCCGGGACACTGAATTCACCCCTCCACTTT.

This clone was detected only once. The chain has TRBV14 and TRBJ2-1; 11 nucleotides line up with TRBD2. Per germline, CDR1 SGHDN and CDR2 FVKESK. This CDR3 has 14 amino acids. V trimming: 1 base; J trimming: 11 bases; junction bases outside the gene matches: 4. CDR3 sequence: CASSQATSGSQQFF. The CDR3 DNA follows: TGTGCCAGCAGCCAAGCCACTAGCGGGAGCCAGCAGTTCTTC.

The gene calls are TRBV19 and TRBJ2-1; TRBD2 matches at 9 bases. This CDR3 region has 15 residues. Germline V gene sequence: CDR1 LNHDA, CDR2 SQIVND (reference sequence). V gave up 3 bases and J gave up 6 bases; unmatched junction bases: 6. CDR3 protein: CASSINSGGLNEQFF. The CDR3 nucleotides are TGTGCCAGTAGTATCAATAGCGGGGGTCTCAATGAGCAGTTCTTC.

The chain links TRBV6-5 to TRBJ1-1, with TRBD1 matching 7 bases. From germline, CDR1 is MNHEY and CDR2 SVGAGI. The V segment lost 4 bases and the J segment 0 bases; nucleotides outside the gene matches: 2. This CDR3 contains 14 residues. Written as DNA, the CDR3 is TGTGCCAGCAGTTCGGGACAGCTGAACACTGAAGCTTTCTTT. The encoded protein is CASSSGQLNTEAFF.

The chain carries TRBV10-1 and TRBJ2-1; 9 nucleotides align to TRBD1. Per germline, CDR1 WNHNN and CDR2 SYGVQD (reference sequence). V lost 6 bases to trimming and J lost 1 base; unmatched junction nucleotides: 4. The CDR3 length is 15 residues. This CDR3 is CASSPGTGSYNEQFF. CDR3 nucleotides: TGCGCCAGCAGCCCCGGGACAGGGTCCTACAATGAGCAGTTCTTC.